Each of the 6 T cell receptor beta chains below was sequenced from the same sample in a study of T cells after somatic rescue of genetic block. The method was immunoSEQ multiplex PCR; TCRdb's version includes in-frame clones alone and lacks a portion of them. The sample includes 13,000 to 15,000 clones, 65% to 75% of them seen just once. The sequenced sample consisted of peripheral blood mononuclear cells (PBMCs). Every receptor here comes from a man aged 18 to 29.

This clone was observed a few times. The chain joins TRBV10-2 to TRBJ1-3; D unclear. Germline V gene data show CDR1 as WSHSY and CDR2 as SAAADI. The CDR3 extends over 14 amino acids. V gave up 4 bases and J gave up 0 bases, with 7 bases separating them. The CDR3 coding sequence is TGCGCCAGCAGTGTAGGCAGCTCTGGAAACACCATATATTTT. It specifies CASSVGSSGNTIYF.

The DNA for the CDR3 is TGTGCCAGCAGAGCCGACAGCCCGAACACTGAAGCTTTCTTT. Protein sequence: CASRADSPNTEAFF. The gene calls are TRBV2 and TRBJ1-1; possible D gene TRBD1, 5 bases. This CDR3 is built from 14 residues. Germline values: CDR1 SNHLY, CDR2 FYNNEI. The V end was cut by 6 bases, the J end by 1 base, with 12 bases between.

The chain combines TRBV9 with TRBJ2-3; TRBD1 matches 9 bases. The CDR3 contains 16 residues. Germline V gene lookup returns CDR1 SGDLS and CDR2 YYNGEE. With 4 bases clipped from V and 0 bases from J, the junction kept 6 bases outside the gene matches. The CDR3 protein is CASSQRTGASTDTQYF. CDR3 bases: TGTGCCAGCAGCCAACGGACAGGGGCTAGCACAGATACGCAGTATTTT.

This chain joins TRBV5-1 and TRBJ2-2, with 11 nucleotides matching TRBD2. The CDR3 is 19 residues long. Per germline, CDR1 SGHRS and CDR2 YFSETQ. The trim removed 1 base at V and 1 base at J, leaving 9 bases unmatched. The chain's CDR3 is CASSLWALGLAENTGELFF. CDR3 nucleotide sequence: TGCGCCAGCAGCTTGTGGGCCTTGGGACTAGCGGAGAACACCGGGGAGCTGTTTTTT.

DNA of the CDR3: TGTGCCAGCAGCTTAAGACAGGGAACTAACTATGGCTACACCTTC. As protein: CASSLRQGTNYGYTF. The genes are TRBV7-3 and TRBJ1-2; 7 positions match TRBD1. The J segment lost 0 bases and the V segment lost 1 base, leaving 2 bases of the junction unmatched. Germline CDR1 is SGHTA and CDR2 is FQGTGA. The CDR3 spans 15 residues.

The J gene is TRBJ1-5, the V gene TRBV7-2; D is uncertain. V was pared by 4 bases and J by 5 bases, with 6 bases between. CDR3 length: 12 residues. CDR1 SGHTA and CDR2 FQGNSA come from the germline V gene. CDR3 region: CASSSVDQPQHF. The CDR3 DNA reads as TGTGCCAGCAGCTCCGTAGATCAGCCCCAGCATTTT.